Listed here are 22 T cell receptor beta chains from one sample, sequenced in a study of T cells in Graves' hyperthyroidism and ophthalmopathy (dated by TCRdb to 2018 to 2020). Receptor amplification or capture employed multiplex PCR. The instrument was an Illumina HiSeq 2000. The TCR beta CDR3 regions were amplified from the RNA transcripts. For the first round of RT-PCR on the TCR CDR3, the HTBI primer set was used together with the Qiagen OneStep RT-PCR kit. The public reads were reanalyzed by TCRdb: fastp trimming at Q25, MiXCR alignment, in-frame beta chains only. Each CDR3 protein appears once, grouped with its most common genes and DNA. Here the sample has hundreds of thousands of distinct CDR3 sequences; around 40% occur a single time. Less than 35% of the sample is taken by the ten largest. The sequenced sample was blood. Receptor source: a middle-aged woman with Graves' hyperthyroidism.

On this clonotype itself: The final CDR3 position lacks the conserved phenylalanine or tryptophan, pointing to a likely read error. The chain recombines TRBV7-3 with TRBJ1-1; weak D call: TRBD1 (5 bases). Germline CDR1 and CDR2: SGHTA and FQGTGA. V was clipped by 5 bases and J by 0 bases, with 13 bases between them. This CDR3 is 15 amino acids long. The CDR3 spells CASSPRQNMNTEAFY. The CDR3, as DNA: TGTGCCAGCAGCCCCCGACAGAATATGAACACTGAAGCTTTCTAT.

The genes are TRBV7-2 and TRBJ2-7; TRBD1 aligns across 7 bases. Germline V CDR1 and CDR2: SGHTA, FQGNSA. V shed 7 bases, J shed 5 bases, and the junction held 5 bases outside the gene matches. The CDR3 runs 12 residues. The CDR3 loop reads CASTGQVHEQYF. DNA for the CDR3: TGTGCCAGCACCGGACAGGTCCACGAGCAGTACTTC.

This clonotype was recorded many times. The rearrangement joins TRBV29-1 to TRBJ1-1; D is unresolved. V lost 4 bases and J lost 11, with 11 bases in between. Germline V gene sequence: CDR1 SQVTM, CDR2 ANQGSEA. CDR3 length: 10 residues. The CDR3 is CSVGEEFAFF. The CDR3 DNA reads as TGCAGCGTTGGCGAGGAATTCGCTTTCTTT.

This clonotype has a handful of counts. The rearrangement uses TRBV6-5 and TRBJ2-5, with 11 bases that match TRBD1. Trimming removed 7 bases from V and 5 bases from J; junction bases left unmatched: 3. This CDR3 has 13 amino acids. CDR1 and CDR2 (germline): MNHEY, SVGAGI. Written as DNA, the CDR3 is TGTGCCAGCAAAGGGACAGGGGGGGAGACCCAGTACTTC. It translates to CASKGTGGETQYF.

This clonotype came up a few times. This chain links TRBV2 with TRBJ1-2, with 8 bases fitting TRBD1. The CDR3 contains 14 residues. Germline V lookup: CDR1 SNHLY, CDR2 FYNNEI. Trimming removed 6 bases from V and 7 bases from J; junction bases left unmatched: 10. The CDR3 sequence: CASRGQGNIFGYTF. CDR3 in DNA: TGTGCCAGCAGAGGACAGGGAAATATTTTTGGCTACACCTTC.

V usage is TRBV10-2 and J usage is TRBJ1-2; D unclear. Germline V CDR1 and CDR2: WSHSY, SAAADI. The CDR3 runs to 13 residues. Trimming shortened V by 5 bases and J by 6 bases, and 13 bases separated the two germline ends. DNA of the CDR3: TGCGCCAGCAGTCCCATGGAGAAGAATGGCTACACCTTC. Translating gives CASSPMEKNGYTF.

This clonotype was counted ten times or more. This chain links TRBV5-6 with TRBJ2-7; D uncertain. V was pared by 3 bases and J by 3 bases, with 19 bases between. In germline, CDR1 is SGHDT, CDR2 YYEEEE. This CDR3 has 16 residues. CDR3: CASSSAEALRIYEQYF. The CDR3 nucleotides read TGTGCCAGCAGCTCGGCCGAGGCTTTGCGCATCTACGAGCAGTACTTC.

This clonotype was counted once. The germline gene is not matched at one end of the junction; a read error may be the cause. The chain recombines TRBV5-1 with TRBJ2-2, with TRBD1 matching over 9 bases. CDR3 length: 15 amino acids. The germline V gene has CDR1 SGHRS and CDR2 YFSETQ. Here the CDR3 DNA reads TGTGCCAGCAGCTTCGGACAGGGGTTAGGCGGGGAGCTGTTTTTT. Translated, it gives CASSFGQGLGGELFF.

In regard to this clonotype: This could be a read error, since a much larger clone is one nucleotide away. The chain's CDR3 is CSASGEHNSPLHF. The CDR3 DNA is TGCAGTGCTAGTGGGGAGCATAATTCACCCCTCCACTTT. The V call is TRBV20-1, the J call TRBJ1-6; no firm D call. The CDR3 totals 13 residues. Germline V gene lookup returns CDR1 DFQATT and CDR2 SNEGSKA (reference sequence). V lost 3 bases to trimming and J lost 5 bases, with 8 bases between them.

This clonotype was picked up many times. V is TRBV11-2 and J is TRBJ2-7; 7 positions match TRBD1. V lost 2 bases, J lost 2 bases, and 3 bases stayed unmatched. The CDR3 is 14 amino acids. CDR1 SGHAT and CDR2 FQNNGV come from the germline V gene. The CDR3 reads CASSLPTGAYEQYF. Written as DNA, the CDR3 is TGTGCCAGCAGCTTACCTACAGGGGCCTACGAGCAGTACTTC.

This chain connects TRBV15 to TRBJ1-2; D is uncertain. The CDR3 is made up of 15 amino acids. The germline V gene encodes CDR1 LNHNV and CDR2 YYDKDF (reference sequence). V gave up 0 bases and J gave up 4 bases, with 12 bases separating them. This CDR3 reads CATSRDYKGIYGYTF. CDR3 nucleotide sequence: TGTGCCACCAGCAGAGATTATAAAGGGATCTATGGCTACACCTTC.

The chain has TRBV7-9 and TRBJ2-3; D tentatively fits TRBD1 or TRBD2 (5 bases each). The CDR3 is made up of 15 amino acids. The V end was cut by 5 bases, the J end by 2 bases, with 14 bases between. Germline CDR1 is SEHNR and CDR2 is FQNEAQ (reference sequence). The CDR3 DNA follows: TGTGCCAGCAGCCAACGGGACGGATTCACAGATACGCAGTATTTT. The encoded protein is CASSQRDGFTDTQYF.

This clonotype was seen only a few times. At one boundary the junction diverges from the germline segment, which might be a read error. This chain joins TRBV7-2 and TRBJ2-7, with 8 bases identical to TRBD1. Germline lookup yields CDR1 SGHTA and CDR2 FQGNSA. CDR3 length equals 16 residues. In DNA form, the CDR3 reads TGCGCCAGCAGCTTTTCCGCGACAGGGGAATCCTACGAGCAGTACTTC. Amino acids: CASSFSATGESYEQYF.

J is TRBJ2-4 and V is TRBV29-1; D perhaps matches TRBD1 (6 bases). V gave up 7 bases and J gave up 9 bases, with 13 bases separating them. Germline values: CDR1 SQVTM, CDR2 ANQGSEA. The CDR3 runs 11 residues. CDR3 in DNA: TGCAGCGCAGAGATACAGGGCATTCAGTACTTC. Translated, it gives CSAEIQGIQYF.

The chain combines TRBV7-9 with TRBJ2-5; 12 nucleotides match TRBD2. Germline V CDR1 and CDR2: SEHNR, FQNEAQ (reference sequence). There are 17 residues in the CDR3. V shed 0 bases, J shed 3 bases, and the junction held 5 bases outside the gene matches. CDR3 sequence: CASSLASGLAGKETQYF. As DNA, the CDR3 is TGTGCCAGCAGCTTAGCCTCCGGACTAGCGGGGAAAGAGACCCAGTACTTC.

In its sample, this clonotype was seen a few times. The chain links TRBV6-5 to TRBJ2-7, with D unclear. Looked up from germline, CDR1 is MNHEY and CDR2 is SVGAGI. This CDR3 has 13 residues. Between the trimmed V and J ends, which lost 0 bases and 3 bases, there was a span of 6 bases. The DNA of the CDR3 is TGTGCCAGCAGTTACTCGGAGTACTACGAGCAGTACTTC. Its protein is CASSYSEYYEQYF.

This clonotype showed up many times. CDR3 in amino acids: CASSPKIPNYGYTF. For the CDR3, the DNA is TGTGCCAGCAGTCCAAAGATACCTAACTATGGCTACACCTTC. V gene TRBV12-3 or TRBV12-4 combines with J gene TRBJ1-2; D is undetermined. The CDR3 runs to 14 residues. V dropped 5 bases and J dropped 0 bases, with 10 bases sitting between them.

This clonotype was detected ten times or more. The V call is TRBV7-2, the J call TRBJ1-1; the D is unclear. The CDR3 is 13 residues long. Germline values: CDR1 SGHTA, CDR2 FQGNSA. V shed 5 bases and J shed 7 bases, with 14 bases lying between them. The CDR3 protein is CASSAHPRSEAFF. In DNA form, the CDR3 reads TGTGCCAGCAGCGCCCATCCCCGAAGTGAAGCTTTCTTT.

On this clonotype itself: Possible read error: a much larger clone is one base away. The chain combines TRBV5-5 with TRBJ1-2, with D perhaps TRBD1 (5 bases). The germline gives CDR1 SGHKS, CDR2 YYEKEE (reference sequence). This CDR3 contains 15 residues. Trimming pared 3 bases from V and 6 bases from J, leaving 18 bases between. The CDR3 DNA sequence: TGTGCCAGCAGCTCGGCGACAGCTATACTAGATGGCTACACCTTC. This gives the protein CASSSATAILDGYTF.

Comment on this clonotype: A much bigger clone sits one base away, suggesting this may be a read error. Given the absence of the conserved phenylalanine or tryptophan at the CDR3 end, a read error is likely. The DNA of the CDR3 is TGTGCCAGCAGCTTTTTTAACAGGGATTCGAACACTGAAGCTTTCCTT. It translates to CASSFFNRDSNTEAFL. The rearrangement joins TRBV7-6 to TRBJ1-1, with D perhaps matching TRBD1 (6 bases). CDR1 and CDR2 from the germline V gene are SGHVS and FNYEAQ. Trimming removed 3 bases from V and 1 base from J, with 15 bases in between. CDR3 size: 16 residues.

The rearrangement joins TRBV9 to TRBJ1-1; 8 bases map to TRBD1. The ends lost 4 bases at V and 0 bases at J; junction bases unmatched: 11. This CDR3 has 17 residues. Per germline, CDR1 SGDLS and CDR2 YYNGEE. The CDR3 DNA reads TGTGCCAGCAGCAAAACCGGGACAGGCAAAATGAACACTGAAGCTTTCTTT. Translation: CASSKTGTGKMNTEAFF.

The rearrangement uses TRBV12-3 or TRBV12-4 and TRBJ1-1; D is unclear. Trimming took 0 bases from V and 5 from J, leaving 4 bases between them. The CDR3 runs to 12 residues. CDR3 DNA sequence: TGTGCCAGCAGTTTAGCGCAGACTGAAGCTTTCTTT. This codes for CASSLAQTEAFF.